Detailed here is one T cell receptor beta chain. Germline assignment: CDR1 LNHDA and CDR2 SQIVND (reference sequence). The CDR3 length is 15 residues. Trimming cost V 0 bases and J 5 bases, with 10 bases left between them. The data stem from a study of blood T cell repertoires in COVID-19. At the level of the study: The United States, Italy and Spain provided the acute and convalescent COVID-19 samples.

The assay was immunoSEQ multiplex PCR, and TCRdb's table has in-frame clones only and misses some. The sample records approximately 310,000 clones, 75% to 90% being singletons. The sequence came from a man aged 55 to 70 who had recovered from COVID-19. The chain combines TRBV19 with TRBJ1-4; tentatively, D is TRBD1 (5 bases). The sample taken for sequencing was PBMCs or T cells enriched from blood (not recorded which). The CDR3 nucleotides read TGTGCCAGTAGTATAGAGGGACTCTCGAATGAAAAACTGTTTTTT. This codes for CASSIEGLSNEKLFF. Full variable domain (rest looked up from reference TRBV19 and TRBJ1-4): DGGITQSPKYLFRKEGQNVTLSCEQNLNHDAMYWYRQDPGQGLRLIYYSQIVNDFQKGDIAEGYSVSREKKESFPLTVTSAQKNPTAFYLCASSIEGLSNEKLFFGSGTQLSVL.